The rows below give T cell receptor beta chains drawn from one sample of a study of technical replicates of blood from several donors. Sequencing used immunoSEQ multiplex PCR; TCRdb keeps in-frame clones, though not all of them. The data hold nearly 80,000 clones, with approximately 93% observed a single time. Source material: T cells isolated from PBMCs. These receptors all come from a human donor in good health. CDR3s include the opening cysteine and the closing phenylalanine or tryptophan. The D gene is left open where the match is weak. Where a row states a size, it is once, few, many or the class of an expanded clone; other rows omit it.

>TRBV19|-|-|TRBJ2-7
CASSSQGSGEEQYF
TGTGCCAGTAGTAGTCAGGGCTCAGGGGAGGAGCAGTACTTC
>TRBV2|-|-|TRBJ1-5
CASRRDSNQPQHF
TGTGCCAGCAGGAGAGACAGTAATCAGCCCCAGCATTTT
>TRBV6-6|-|TRBD2|TRBJ2-1
CASSRTSGSVNEQFF
TGTGCCAGCAGTAGAACTAGCGGGAGTGTCAATGAGCAGTTCTTC
>TRBV2|once|-|TRBJ2-3
CASHTLTDTQYF
TGTGCCAGCCATACCCTAACAGATACGCAGTATTTT
>TRBV4-2|-|TRBD2|TRBJ2-1
CASSLAVQSGSSNEQFF
TGTGCCAGCAGCCTGGCCGTGCAGAGCGGGAGTTCAAATGAGCAGTTCTTC
>TRBV9|few|-|TRBJ2-7
CASSVGSLGEQYF
TGTGCCAGCAGCGTGGGGAGCCTGGGGGAGCAGTACTTC
>TRBV10-3|once|-|TRBJ1-1
CAISESGNTEAFF
TGTGCCATCAGTGAGAGCGGGAACACTGAAGCTTTCTTT
>TRBV13|once|-|TRBJ2-7
CASSLSRLNYEQYF
TGTGCCAGCAGCTTGTCCAGGTTGAATTACGAGCAGTACTTC
>TRBV4-1|-|-|TRBJ2-5
CASSQDLRRAQETQYF
TGCGCCAGCAGCCAAGACCTCCGGCGAGCGCAAGAGACCCAGTACTTC
>TRBV9|-|-|TRBJ2-7
CASSEDPAPTYEQYF
TGTGCCAGCAGCGAGGATCCAGCGCCTACCTACGAGCAGTACTTC
>TRBV29-1|-|-|TRBJ1-1
CSPVDLNTEAFF
TGCAGCCCAGTGGACTTGAACACTGAAGCTTTCTTT
>TRBV6-1|-|-|TRBJ2-7
CASSDRASARQYF
TGTGCCAGCAGTGATCGGGCTAGCGCAAGGCAGTACTTC
>TRBV27|-|-|TRBJ2-7
CASSLYHGSSYEQYF
TGTGCCAGCAGTTTATATCATGGCAGCTCCTACGAGCAGTACTTC
>TRBV13|-|TRBD2|TRBJ2-1
CASSSGGRREQFF
TGTGCCAGCAGCTCGGGAGGGAGAAGAGAGCAGTTCTTC
>TRBV2|-|-|TRBJ2-1
CASLRDWLGEQFF
TGTGCCAGCCTCCGGGACTGGCTGGGTGAGCAGTTCTTC
>TRBV11-2|-|-|TRBJ2-3
CASSLGRINTDTQYF
TGTGCCAGCAGCTTAGGGAGAATTAACACAGATACGCAGTATTTT
>TRBV19|once|-|TRBJ1-3
CASSILGNTIYF
TGTGCCAGTAGTATTCTGGGAAACACCATATATTTT
>TRBV4-2|-|-|TRBJ2-5
CASSQARRATETQYF
TGTGCCAGCAGCCAAGCGAGGAGGGCCACAGAGACCCAGTACTTC
>TRBV13|-|TRBD1|TRBJ2-7
CASSPLGDRGLTEQYF
TGTGCCAGCAGCCCATTAGGGGACAGGGGATTAACTGAGCAGTACTTC
>TRBV7-2|-|TRBD1|TRBJ1-5
CASSPRTGDQPQHF
TGTGCCAGCAGCCCCCGGACAGGGGATCAGCCCCAGCATTTT
>TRBV28|once|-|TRBJ2-1
CASSLWGRGNEQFF
TGTGCCAGCAGTTTATGGGGCAGGGGCAATGAGCAGTTCTTC
>TRBV6-5|-|-|TRBJ2-3
CASGAIADTQYF
TGTGCCAGCGGAGCAATTGCAGATACGCAGTATTTT
>TRBV9|-|TRBD2|TRBJ2-7
CASSAGLAGVYEQYF
TGTGCCAGCAGCGCAGGACTAGCGGGAGTTTACGAGCAGTACTTC
>TRBV18|-|TRBD1|TRBJ1-2
CASSLKDRANGYTF
TGTGCCAGCTCACTAAAGGACAGGGCCAACGGCTACACCTTC
>TRBV6-1|-|TRBD1|TRBJ2-1
CASSLPGTGEFF
TGTGCCAGCAGTCTCCCCGGGACAGGGGAGTTCTTC
>TRBV25-1|once|-|TRBJ2-5
CASSEPPEKETQYF
TGTGCCAGCAGTGAACCCCCGGAGAAAGAGACCCAGTACTTC
>TRBV27|-|TRBD1|TRBJ1-1
CASRNDRGIPEAFF
TGTGCCAGCAGAAATGACAGGGGAATACCTGAAGCTTTCTTT
>TRBV20-1|-|-|TRBJ1-1
CSASMNTEAFF
TGCAGTGCTTCCATGAACACTGAAGCTTTCTTT
>TRBV7-8|-|-|TRBJ2-7
CASSFGRAYEQYF
TGTGCCAGCAGCTTTGGCAGGGCCTACGAGCAGTACTTC
>TRBV11-2|-|-|TRBJ2-2
CASSLEIVGRTGELFF
TGTGCCAGCAGCTTAGAGATTGTAGGGAGGACCGGGGAGCTGTTTTTT
>TRBV28|-|-|TRBJ1-2
CASSWRGYTF
TGTGCCAGCAGTTGGAGAGGCTACACCTTC
>TRBV4-3|-|-|TRBJ1-2
CASSQPSHGNYGYTF
TGCGCCAGCAGCCAACCCTCCCACGGGAACTATGGCTACACCTTC
>TRBV12-5|-|-|TRBJ2-7
CASGPSYEQYF
TGTGCTAGTGGTCCCAGCTACGAGCAGTACTTC
>TRBV5-1|-|TRBD1|TRBJ1-1
CASSLSDRGQGTEAFF
TGCGCCAGCAGCCTTTCAGACAGGGGGCAAGGCACTGAAGCTTTCTTT
>TRBV9|-|-|TRBJ1-1
CASSPWQGRNTEAFF
TGTGCCAGCAGCCCCTGGCAGGGTAGGAACACTGAAGCTTTCTTT
>TRBV4-3|-|-|TRBJ1-2
CASSQVNRIYGLDWDYTF
TGCGCCAGCAGCCAAGTAAACAGGATCTATGGTCTTGACTGGGACTACACCTTC
>TRBV19|-|-|TRBJ1-1
CATTRQAGRNTEAFF
TGTGCCACCACTAGACAGGCAGGCAGGAACACTGAAGCTTTCTTT
>TRBV5-4|once|-|TRBJ1-3
CAYRGHLSGNTIYF
TGTGCCTATAGGGGACATCTTTCTGGAAACACCATATATTTT
>TRBV15|-|-|TRBJ1-1
CATSRDQQLLNTEAFF
TGTGCCACCAGCAGAGATCAACAGCTTTTGAACACTGAAGCTTTCTTT
>TRBV5-1|-|-|TRBJ2-7
CASSLDRTYEQYF
TGCGCCAGCAGCTTGGACAGGACCTACGAGCAGTACTTC
>TRBV7-9|-|-|TRBJ2-7
CASSLRQYEQYF
TGTGCCAGCAGCCTAAGACAGTACGAGCAGTACTTC
>TRBV19|-|-|TRBJ1-2
CASSFRAADGYTF
TGTGCCAGTAGCTTCAGGGCTGCGGATGGCTACACCTTC
>TRBV25-1|-|-|TRBJ1-5
CASSERGGQPQHF
TGTGCCAGCAGTGAAAGGGGAGGACAGCCCCAGCATTTT
>TRBV15|-|TRBD2|TRBJ2-1
CATSYLSGRQFF
TGTGCCACCAGCTATCTTAGCGGGAGGCAGTTCTTC
>TRBV11-2|-|-|TRBJ2-5
CASSLSEETQYF
TGTGCCAGCAGCCTGAGTGAAGAGACCCAGTACTTC
>TRBV13|-|-|TRBJ1-4
CASSLGGSFQAATNEKLFF
TGTGCCAGCAGCTTAGGGGGCAGCTTCCAGGCTGCAACTAATGAAAAACTGTTTTTT
>TRBV18|-|-|TRBJ2-7
CASSPIRLTSWQETRLTLVQYF
TGTGCCAGCTCACCAATACGCCTGACCTCTTGGCAGGAGACTAGACTCACGCTAGTGCAGTACTTC
>TRBV21-1|-|-|TRBJ2-2
CASRTGIAGELFF
TGTGCCAGCAGGACAGGGATCGCCGGGGAGCTGTTTTTT
>TRBV19|-|-|TRBJ1-3
CASSSGQTYTIYF
TGTGCCAGTAGTTCCGGACAGACTTACACCATATATTTT
>TRBV6-6|once|TRBD2|TRBJ2-7
CASREGLAGVYEQYF
TGTGCCAGCAGAGAGGGACTAGCGGGAGTATACGAGCAGTACTTC
>TRBV5-6|-|TRBD1|TRBJ1-2
CASSGIQGAGYGYTF
TGTGCCAGCAGTGGGATACAGGGGGCAGGTTATGGCTACACCTTC
>TRBV7-9|-|TRBD2|TRBJ2-5
CASSLFVTSGIETQYF
TGTGCCAGCAGCTTATTTGTGACTAGCGGGATCGAGACCCAGTACTTC